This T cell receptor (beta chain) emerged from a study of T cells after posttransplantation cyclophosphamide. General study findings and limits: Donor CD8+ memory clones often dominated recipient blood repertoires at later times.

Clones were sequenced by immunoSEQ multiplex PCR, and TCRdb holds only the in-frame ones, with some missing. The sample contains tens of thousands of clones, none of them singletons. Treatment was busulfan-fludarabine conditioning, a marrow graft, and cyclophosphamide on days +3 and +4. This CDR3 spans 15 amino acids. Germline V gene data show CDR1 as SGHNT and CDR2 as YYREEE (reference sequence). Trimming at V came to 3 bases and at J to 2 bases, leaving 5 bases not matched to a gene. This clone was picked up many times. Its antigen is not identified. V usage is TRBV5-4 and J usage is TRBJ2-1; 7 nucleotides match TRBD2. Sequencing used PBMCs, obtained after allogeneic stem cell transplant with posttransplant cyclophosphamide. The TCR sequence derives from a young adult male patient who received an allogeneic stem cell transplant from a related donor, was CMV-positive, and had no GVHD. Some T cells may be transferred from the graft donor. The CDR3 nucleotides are TGTGCCAGCAGCTCTGGACTAGGGGCCTACAATGAGCAGTTCTTC. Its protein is CASSSGLGAYNEQFF.